Listed below are T cell receptor beta chains from one sample, sequenced in a study of T-cell memory formation after mild COVID-19. Each CDR3 protein is one row after TCRdb ran MiXCR on the 5' RACE reads. The repertoire holds around 340,000 distinct CDR3 sequences, with over 20% as singletons. Sequenced: PBMCs or a T cell subset sorted from them (not recorded which). The receptors originated from an adult woman who had mild COVID-19 (a few samples of this study predate the infection). Cell type and time point are not known. Each CDR3 is given with its conserved first and last residue. Each record gives: V gene, J gene, clone size, CDR3 protein. Part of the rows lack a size; the others show once, few, many or a class for expanded clones.

TRBV19,TRBJ2-7,-,CASSRTAREQYF
TRBV6-6,TRBJ1-5,few,CASSYSTVGTVSNQPQHF
TRBV11-2,TRBJ2-5,-,CASSSGHRERETQYF
TRBV7-2,TRBJ1-1,few,CASSPNYPWEDHADTEAFF
TRBV20-1,TRBJ1-5,few,CSASPGGLADQPQHF
TRBV6-5,-,-,CASRETGALHTQHF
TRBV6-6,TRBJ1-1,-,CASSTGGTGNTEAFF
TRBV3-1,TRBJ2-1,-,CASSQVMQTDEQFF
TRBV24-1,TRBJ2-1,-,CATSDPRRKGPYNEQFF
TRBV29-1,TRBJ1-5,few,CSVGTGYNQPQHF
TRBV5-1,TRBJ1-2,few,CASSWTGGDYGYTF
TRBV13,TRBJ1-2,few,CASSLTKAGFYGYTF
TRBV4-1,TRBJ1-6,many,CASSQDRAGRTPLHF
TRBV20-1,TRBJ2-2,few,CSARDRSRGELFF
TRBV24-1,TRBJ2-1,-,CATSDSWGNEQFF
TRBV18,TRBJ2-3,-,CASSPPGAESTDTQYF
TRBV7-9,TRBJ2-1,few,CASSNTYQRGDNEQFF
TRBV20-1,TRBJ1-2,-,CSARRTNYGYTF
TRBV20-1,TRBJ2-7,-,CSARERDRAYEQYF
TRBV12-3/TRBV12-4,TRBJ2-2,-,CASSLLGQGAWTGELFF
TRBV5-1,TRBJ1-2,few,CASSLEGLSGSYGYTF
TRBV18,TRBJ1-2,few,CASSSERVASGYTF
TRBV7-3,TRBJ2-3,few,CASSFGDRATDTQYF
TRBV7-9,TRBJ1-1,few,CASSPRQGEAFF
TRBV5-1,TRBJ2-5,many,CASSYLKTETQYF
TRBV11-2,TRBJ2-7,few,CASSFSGTGTSYEQYF
TRBV12-3/TRBV12-4,TRBJ2-1,few,CASSYLGLAANEQFF
TRBV7-9,TRBJ2-5,-,CASSPPLEGRWTQYF
TRBV7-6,TRBJ2-7,many,CASSFHRDRRSYEQYF
TRBV2,TRBJ2-3,-,CASSEGQRGRTDTQYF
TRBV29-1,TRBJ2-7,-,CSVELLAGVYEQYF
TRBV19,TRBJ1-1,-,CASSITRQTGKTEAFF
TRBV12-3/TRBV12-4,TRBJ1-5,-,CASSFTWGKGNQPQHF
TRBV15,TRBJ2-3,-,CATSVGLVSTDTQYF
TRBV2,TRBJ2-3,-,CATNSGGGTDTQYF
TRBV19,TRBJ1-2,few,CASSQQGTGYTF
TRBV15,TRBJ1-1,-,CATSSRGFTEAFF
TRBV12-3/TRBV12-4,TRBJ1-1,-,CASSLTRRNTEAFF
TRBV9,TRBJ1-6,once,CASSVAAGGNNSPLHF
TRBV20-1,TRBJ2-1,-,CSARVATGYEQFF
TRBV7-2,TRBJ2-5,few,CASSPRGGGGYQETQYF
TRBV25-1,TRBJ1-6,-,CASRRGRNSPLHF
TRBV3-1,TRBJ2-1,few,CASSPLPERGVRNEQFF
TRBV15,TRBJ1-1,-,CATNPDRTTEAFF
TRBV3-1,TRBJ1-2,few,CASSQDIKDYGYTF
TRBV25-1,TRBJ2-4,-,CASSESAENIQYF
TRBV4-2,TRBJ1-3,-,CATALDRTSGNTIYF
TRBV4-3,TRBJ2-5,-,CASSQDYGYTETQYF
TRBV5-1,TRBJ1-4,many,CASSLGHGSEKLFF
TRBV3-1,TRBJ2-3,-,CASSQEANPPDTQYF
TRBV24-1,TRBJ2-3,few,CATSDPAGEARSTDTQYF
TRBV12-3/TRBV12-4,TRBJ1-3,many,CASNPGTSRGNTIYF
TRBV7-3,TRBJ1-1,-,CASSSYTGTEAFF
TRBV29-1,TRBJ2-1,many,CSVRAGGLNEQFF
TRBV5-1,TRBJ2-5,-,CASSFQGGTTQETQYF
TRBV6-5,TRBJ1-2,few,CASGRTERGYTF
TRBV7-2,TRBJ2-7,many,CASSTHPRGSTYEQYF
TRBV6-5,TRBJ2-7,-,CASRTDRASYEQYF